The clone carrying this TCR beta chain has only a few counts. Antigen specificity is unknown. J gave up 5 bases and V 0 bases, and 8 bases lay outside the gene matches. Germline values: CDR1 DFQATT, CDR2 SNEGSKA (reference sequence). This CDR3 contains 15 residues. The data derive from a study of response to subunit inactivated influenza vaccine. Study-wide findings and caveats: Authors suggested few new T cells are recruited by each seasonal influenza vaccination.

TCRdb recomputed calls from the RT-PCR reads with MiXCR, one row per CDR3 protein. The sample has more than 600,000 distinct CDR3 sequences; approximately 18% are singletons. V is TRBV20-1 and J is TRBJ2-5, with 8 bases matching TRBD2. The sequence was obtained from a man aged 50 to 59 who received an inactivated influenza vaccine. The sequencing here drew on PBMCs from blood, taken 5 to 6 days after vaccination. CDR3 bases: TGCAGTGCTAGAGATTTCCGGGAGGGTTGGGAGACCCAGTACTTC. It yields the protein CSARDFREGWETQYF.